This TCR beta chain was profiled in a study of T-cell memory formation after mild COVID-19. Findings and limits, study-wide: Whereas later expanders leaned CD4+, clones contracting day 15 to 85 showed a balanced CD4/CD8 makeup. CD4+ clones that contracted lay mainly in CM and EM; CD8+ ones lay in EMRA. Certain responding clones were present in pre-infection memory, suggesting participation of cross-reactive memory.

Amplification by 5'RACE using constant-segment primers produced TCR alpha and TCR beta cDNA libraries that carried sample barcodes and UMIs. TCRdb processed the 5' RACE reads anew with MiXCR; each CDR3 protein has one entry. Of just over 300,000 distinct CDR3 sequences listed, approximately 19% were seen once; the top ten hold around 21%. The sample holds a few counts of this clonotype. Its antigen is unidentified. The origin of this receptor is a man aged 18 to 35 who had mild COVID-19 (a few samples of this study predate the infection). Cell type and time point are not known. Sequencing used PBMCs or a T cell subset sorted from them (not recorded which).

CDR3 nucleotide sequence: TGTGCCAGCAGCCCAGATCCGCGGGGGTTGGAAGAGACCCAGTACTTC. This encodes CASSPDPRGLEETQYF. The rearrangement uses TRBV7-3 and TRBJ2-5, with 7 bases fitting TRBD2. With V trimmed by 5 bases and J by 3 bases, 12 bases remained unmatched. Germline assignment: CDR1 SGHTA and CDR2 FQGTGA. The CDR3 extends over 16 amino acids.